The 21 T cell receptor beta chains below come from one sample, sequenced in a study of shared clonotypes between healthy human individuals. The repertoire was sequenced with immunoSEQ multiplex PCR; TCRdb's copy has only in-frame clones and lacks some. The sample includes some 1,600,000 clones, approximately 98% of them seen just once. Sequencing was performed on naive CD4+ T cells sorted from blood. The subset here: CD45RA+ positively selected. The origin of the receptors is a man younger than 40 in good health.

V is TRBV28 and J is TRBJ1-4; D is possibly TRBD1 (5 bases). V was pared by 10 bases and J by 3 bases, with 12 bases between. CDR3 length: 13 amino acids. Germline values: CDR1 MDHEN, CDR2 SYDVKM. The CDR3 region is CATRDGSNEKLFF. CDR3 coding DNA: TGTGCCACTAGGGACGGATCTAATGAAAAACTGTTTTTT. The whole variable domain, remainder taken from reference TRBV28 and TRBJ1-4, is DVKVTQSSRYLVKRTGEKVFLECVQDMDHENMFWYRQDPGLGLRLIYFSYDVKMKEKGDIPEGYSVSREKKERFSLILESASTNQTSMYLCATRDGSNEKLFFGSGTQLSVL.

In this sample, this clone turned up once. This sample includes further DNA sequences coding for the same CDR3. V usage is TRBV29-1 and J usage is TRBJ1-1; D gene ambiguous. The germline V gene has CDR1 SQVTM and CDR2 ANQGSEA. Trimming removed 4 bases at V and 1 base at J, with 7 bases between. This CDR3 has 12 amino acids. The CDR3 reads CSVGRGNTEAFF. The CDR3 bases are TGCAGCGTTGGTCGGGGGAACACTGAAGCTTTCTTT.

This clone was recorded only once. This chain connects TRBV18 to TRBJ1-4, with D tentatively TRBD1 (5 bases). Germline CDR1 KGHSH, CDR2 LQKENI. The CDR3 runs 18 residues. V dropped 3 bases and J dropped 4 bases, with 21 bases sitting between them. The CDR3 here is CASSPGTPDKIHNEKLFF. The CDR3 nucleotides are TGTGCCAGCTCACCCGGGACCCCCGATAAGATCCATAATGAAAAACTGTTTTTT.

The V gene is TRBV6-4, the J gene TRBJ2-7, with a possible D match to TRBD2 (5 bases). Germline assignment: CDR1 MRHNA and CDR2 SNTAGT. This CDR3 is 15 amino acids long. Trimming took 2 bases from V and 2 from J, leaving 13 bases between them. The CDR3 coding sequence is TGTGCCAGCAGTGACCGCTCCGGGGTAGCCTACGAGCAGTACTTC. Amino acids: CASSDRSGVAYEQYF.

The chain is built from TRBV19 and TRBJ2-7, with 7 nucleotides matching TRBD1. V dropped 6 bases and J dropped 4; count of bases not matched to a gene: 9. CDR1 is LNHDA, CDR2 SQIVND, per germline (reference sequence). CDR3 size: 14 residues. This CDR3 is CASSPPDRRYEQYF. Written as DNA, the CDR3 is TGTGCCAGTAGCCCCCCGGACAGGAGGTACGAGCAGTACTTC.

This rearrangement joins TRBV19 to TRBJ2-5; no clear D gene. The CDR3 covers 13 residues. V was cut by 6 bases and J by 4 bases, with 12 bases left in between. CDR1 and CDR2 (germline): LNHDA, SQIVND (reference sequence). Here the CDR3 DNA reads TGTGCCAGTAGCAGGAGTCTGAGAGAGACCCAGTACTTC. Amino acid sequence: CASSRSLRETQYF.

The gene calls are TRBV19 and TRBJ2-1; 7 bases match TRBD2. With 6 bases clipped from V and 4 bases from J, the junction kept 9 bases outside the gene matches. Germline-derived CDR1 and CDR2 are LNHDA and SQIVND (reference sequence). The CDR3 runs to 15 residues. The CDR3 protein is CASSPGTTGYNEQFF. The CDR3 nucleotides read TGTGCCAGTAGCCCCGGGACTACCGGGTACAATGAGCAGTTCTTC. Together with reference TRBV19 and TRBJ2-1, the CDR3 gives the full variable domain: DGGITQSPKYLFRKEGQNVTLSCEQNLNHDAMYWYRQDPGQGLRLIYYSQIVNDFQKGDIAEGYSVSREKKESFPLTVTSAQKNPTAFYLCASSPGTTGYNEQFFGPGTRLTVL.

The chain links TRBV28 to TRBJ1-1, with D unresolved. V was shortened by 2 bases and J by 3 bases, with 16 bases between the two germline ends. Germline V lookup: CDR1 MDHEN, CDR2 SYDVKM. There are 16 residues in the CDR3. The CDR3 protein is CASSLTFRKNHTEAFF. Here the CDR3 DNA reads TGTGCCAGCAGTTTAACGTTCCGGAAAAATCACACTGAAGCTTTCTTT.

This sequence joins TRBV28 and TRBJ2-2; TRBD1 aligns across 8 bases. From germline, CDR1 is MDHEN and CDR2 SYDVKM. The CDR3 spans 16 residues. The V gene end was trimmed by 2 bases and the J gene end by 4 bases; junction bases not matched to a gene: 6. CDR3: CASSLLQGAGTGELFF. The CDR3 coding sequence is TGTGCCAGCAGTTTACTGCAGGGGGCTGGCACCGGGGAGCTGTTTTTT.

CDR3 loop: CASRTRGRSYEQYF. The CDR3 DNA reads TGTGCCAGCAGGACGAGGGGTCGCTCCTACGAGCAGTACTTC. The rearrangement joins TRBV11-2 to TRBJ2-5; either TRBD1 or TRBD2 may fit D (5 bases each). The J call may not be correct, given that the DNA end is closer to TRBJ2-7. CDR1 and CDR2 (germline): SGHAT, FQNNGV. This CDR3 has 14 amino acids.

The genes are TRBV5-6 and TRBJ2-1; D call uncertain. CDR1 and CDR2 (germline): SGHDT, YYEEEE. This CDR3 has 14 residues. Trimming removed 1 base from V and 4 bases from J, with 9 bases in between. CDR3 residues: CASSLLALYNEQFF. As DNA, the CDR3 is TGTGCCAGCAGCTTGTTGGCCTTGTACAATGAGCAGTTCTTC. The full variable domain, rest sourced from reference TRBV5-6 and TRBJ2-1, is DAGVTQSPTHLIKTRGQQVTLRCSPKSGHDTVSWYQQALGQGPQFIFQYYEEEERQRGNFPDRFSGHQFPNYSSELNVNALLLGDSALYLCASSLLALYNEQFFGPGTRLTVL.

This chain uses TRBV6-1 with TRBJ1-5; D call uncertain. Germline V gene lookup returns CDR1 MNHNS and CDR2 SASEGT. Trimming stripped 2 bases from V and 2 bases from J, with 7 bases between. The CDR3 covers 14 residues. Here the CDR3 reads CASSESWGNQPQHF. The CDR3 DNA follows: TGTGCCAGCAGTGAATCCTGGGGCAATCAGCCCCAGCATTTT.

This clone has just one count. The V gene is TRBV20-1, the J gene TRBJ1-1; D gene unclear. V was trimmed by 5 bases and J by 1 base, leaving 5 bases between them. The CDR3 is made up of 11 amino acids. Germline CDR1 DFQATT, CDR2 SNEGSKA (reference sequence). CDR3 nucleotide sequence: TGCAGTGCTGTGGGGAACACTGAAGCTTTCTTT. This codes for CSAVGNTEAFF.

The chain links TRBV19 to TRBJ2-3, with D hard to call. V lost 2 bases and J lost 6, with 9 bases in between. The CDR3 contains 13 residues. CDR1 is LNHDA, CDR2 SQIVND, per germline (reference sequence). This chain's CDR3 is CASSIRSRDTQYF. The DNA for the CDR3 is TGTGCCAGTAGTATACGATCTCGGGATACGCAGTATTTT.

The V call is TRBV5-6, the J call TRBJ1-2; 8 nucleotides line up with TRBD1. Germline V gives CDR1 SGHDT, CDR2 YYEEEE. With 2 bases clipped from V and 3 bases from J, the junction kept 3 bases outside the gene matches. The CDR3 is made up of 14 amino acids. The chain's CDR3 is CASSFRGHYYGYTF. CDR3 nucleotides: TGTGCCAGCAGCTTCAGGGGGCACTACTATGGCTACACCTTC.

About this clone itself: Within the sample, other DNA sequences also encode this same CDR3. V is TRBV18 and J is TRBJ1-1; the D gene is possibly TRBD1 (5 bases). The V and J ends lost 0 bases and 0 bases respectively, with 8 bases between them. The CDR3 contains 15 residues. Looked up from germline, CDR1 is KGHSH and CDR2 is LQKENI. CDR3 bases: TGTGCCAGCTCACCACCAGGGGCCCTGAACACTGAAGCTTTCTTT. Its translation: CASSPPGALNTEAFF.

The chain recombines TRBV5-8 with TRBJ1-1; TRBD1 agrees at 8 bases. V was pared by 0 bases and J by 5 bases, with 15 bases of the junction left unmatched. This CDR3 contains 18 residues. In germline, CDR1 is SGHTS, CDR2 YDEGEE. The CDR3 nucleotides are TGTGCCAGCAGCTTGGTGCCCCTTCCGGACAGGGCGGGGACTGAAGCTTTCTTT. The encoded protein is CASSLVPLPDRAGTEAFF.

This clone occurred once. The V call is TRBV7-9, the J call TRBJ2-1, with D maybe TRBD1 (5 bases). CDR1 and CDR2 (germline): SEHNR, FQNEAQ (reference sequence). This CDR3 contains 15 residues. V dropped 2 bases and J dropped 9 bases, with 17 bases sitting between them. CDR3 in amino acids: CASSLWAGSVLEQFF. For the CDR3, the DNA is TGTGCCAGCAGCTTATGGGCAGGGTCCGTTCTTGAGCAGTTCTTC.

To note about this clone: Likely a read error: the CDR3 ends without its conserved phenylalanine or tryptophan. The DNA is left out, because the CDR3 cannot be placed on it with certainty; the CDR3 is given as TCRdb lists it. This chain's CDR3 is CSAFQGPI. This chain joins TRBV20-1 and TRBJ1-1. The CDR3 is 8 residues long, ends included. From germline, CDR1 is DFQATT and CDR2 SNEGSKA (reference sequence).

J is TRBJ2-1 and V is TRBV5-1; 7 nucleotides agree with TRBD1. CDR3 length equals 16 residues. The junction had 7 bases not matched to a gene; V was cut back by 3 bases and J by 1 base. CDR1 and CDR2 (germline): SGHRS, YFSETQ. The CDR3 sequence is CASSWGQSLSYNEQFF. DNA of the CDR3: TGCGCCAGCAGCTGGGGACAGTCTTTATCCTACAATGAGCAGTTCTTC. The full variable domain, completed using reference TRBV5-1 and TRBJ2-1, is KAGVTQTPRYLIKTRGQQVTLSCSPISGHRSVSWYQQTPGQGLQFLFEYFSETQRNKGNFPGRFSGRQFSNSRSEMNVSTLELGDSALYLCASSWGQSLSYNEQFFGPGTRLTVL.

The V call is TRBV25-1, the J call TRBJ2-1, with TRBD2 as a possible D gene (5 bases). Germline V gene sequence: CDR1 MGHDK, CDR2 SYGVNS. The CDR3 loop spans 13 amino acids. With 9 bases removed from V and 6 bases from J, the gap between germline ends came to 15 bases. The CDR3 sequence is CASVRDGGNEQFF. The DNA of the CDR3 is TGTGCCAGTGTACGAGACGGAGGCAATGAGCAGTTCTTC.